The text below deals with one T cell receptor beta chain. Its target is not known. The sample is drawn from a study of shared clonotypes between healthy human individuals. Study-level points and caveats: The rarefaction results pointed to incomplete sorted-subset sequencing despite large depth. Shared across several donors were roughly 4.8% of the naive CD4 clonotypes.

Trimming took 2 bases from V and 4 from J; bases not matched to a gene: 7. Germline loops: CDR1 SGHTA, CDR2 FQGNSA. The CDR3 sequence is 17 residues long. The authors' processing: Filtering was not the same, since immunoSEQ gave junction-only sequences without quality scores. Assay used: immunoSEQ multiplex PCR; TCRdb lists only in-frame clones, some missing. V and J calls plus clone size are reproduced from that table; the DNA served to infer D and trimming. The sample holds roughly 2 million clones; nearly 97% are singletons and the top ten take roughly 0.13%. Sequencing was done on a sample of naive CD4+ T cells sorted from blood. Subset indicated: CD45RA+ positively selected. The sequence was obtained from a man between 18 and 29 years old in good health. The chain has TRBV7-2 and TRBJ2-4; TRBD2 agrees at 11 bases. This CDR3 is CASSLNTLAGGKNIQYF. CDR3 nucleotides: TGTGCCAGCAGCTTAAACACTCTAGCGGGAGGTAAAAACATTCAGTACTTC.